This is a list of T cell receptor beta chains from one sample in a study of T cells in Graves' hyperthyroidism and ophthalmopathy. Each CDR3 protein is one row after TCRdb ran MiXCR on the multiplex PCR reads. Of approximately 300,000 distinct CDR3 sequences detected, around a fifth appear once; the ten largest clones hold about two fifths. The sample comprised blood. The receptors shown here come from a man in his fifties or sixties with Graves' ophthalmopathy. CDR3s include the opening cysteine and the closing phenylalanine or tryptophan. Fields, in order: D gene, V gene, J gene, clone size, CDR3 DNA, CDR3 protein. D genes are given only for firm matches. Size is omitted from some rows. Given values are once, few, many or a class for expanded clones.

TRBD2,TRBV7-9,TRBJ2-1,few,TGTGCCAGCAGGCCCGGGACTAGCGGGAGGGGTTACAATGAGCAGTTCTTC,CASRPGTSGRGYNEQFF
.,TRBV29-1,TRBJ1-1,many,TGCAGCGTCCCGGCCCCTGAAGCTTTCTTT,CSVPAPEAFF
.,TRBV4-1,TRBJ2-1,many,TGCGCCAGCAGCCAAGATCCTAAGGGCCATTCATACAATGAGCAGTTCTTC,CASSQDPKGHSYNEQFF
TRBD2,TRBV2,TRBJ2-4,.,TGTGCCAGCAGTGGGGGGACTAGCGGGAGGGGGGGGGACATTCAGTACTTC,CASSGGTSGRGGDIQYF
.,TRBV6-6,TRBJ1-2,.,TGTGCCAGCAGTTACTCCGGGGGGGACTTGCACTATGGCTACACCTTC,CASSYSGGDLHYGYTF
.,TRBV2,TRBJ1-2,.,TGTGCCAGCAGTGAGCCGTATGGCTACACCTTC,CASSEPYGYTF
TRBD2,TRBV28,TRBJ2-5,many,TGTGCCAGCAGTCCGGGACTAGCGGGAGTATTAGAGACCCAGTACTTC,CASSPGLAGVLETQYF
.,TRBV19,TRBJ1-5,few,TGTGCCCCCAATCAGCCCCAGCATTTT,CAPNQPQHF
.,TRBV4-1,TRBJ2-5,.,TGCGCCAGCAGCCCGTCACCTCGGACTCCAGGGAAAGAGACCCAGTACTTC,CASSPSPRTPGKETQYF
TRBD1,TRBV9,TRBJ2-7,few,TGTGCCAGCAGCGTCGGACAGGGGGATCTCTACGAGCAGTACTTC,CASSVGQGDLYEQYF
TRBD1,TRBV19,TRBJ2-4,.,TGTGCCAGTAGTGCCCCAGGGGGCGCCTCCAAAAACATTCAGTACTTC,CASSAPGGASKNIQYF
.,TRBV18,TRBJ1-1,.,TGTGCCAGCTCACCATATGAATCGGTCACTGAAGCTTTCTTT,CASSPYESVTEAFF
.,TRBV11-2,TRBJ2-7,many,TGTGCCAGCGGTTCAAATGGGGACAACGAGCAGTACTTC,CASGSNGDNEQYF
.,TRBV20-1,TRBJ2-1,few,TGCAGTGCTAGGCTAGCCCTAGGGGAGTTCTTC,CSARLALGEFF
.,TRBV11-2,TRBJ2-7,many,TGTGCCAGCAGCTTAGAGGGACTTGCCGTAGGGCAGTACTTC,CASSLEGLAVGQYF
.,TRBV2,TRBJ1-4,.,TGTGCCAGCGGCATTTCAGTGGAAAAACTGTTTTTT,CASGISVEKLFF
TRBD1,TRBV28,TRBJ2-7,.,TGTGCCAGCAGTTTAGGCGCAGGGGGCAGATCCTACGAGCAGTACTTC,CASSLGAGGRSYEQYF
TRBD1,TRBV5-1,TRBJ2-3,.,TGCGCCAGCCGGTGGAAGGGGACAGGCACAGATACGCAGTATTTT,CASRWKGTGTDTQYF
TRBD2,TRBV6-2/TRBV6-3,TRBJ2-1,.,TGTGCCAGCAGTTACTCGACTAGCGGGAGTTTGAATGAGCAGTTCTTC,CASSYSTSGSLNEQFF
.,TRBV28,TRBJ2-7,few,TGTGCCAGCAGTCCCCCTGCCCCTGGGTTTAAGGGATCATCCTACGAGCAGTACTTC,CASSPPAPGFKGSSYEQYF
.,TRBV11-2,TRBJ2-7,many,TGTGCCAGCAGCCGCAGAGGTGAGGAGCGGCCCTACGAGCAGTACTTC,CASSRRGEERPYEQYF
.,TRBV6-5,TRBJ1-2,many,TGTGCCAGCAGTTATACGGCAGACAATAACTATGGCTACACCTTC,CASSYTADNNYGYTF
.,TRBV28,TRBJ2-5,many,TGTGCCAGCAGCACAAAGGCAGGGTTCCAAGAGACCCAGTACTTC,CASSTKAGFQETQYF
.,TRBV5-1,TRBJ2-7,many,TGCGCCAGCAGCTCCAGGGGAGGCCACGAGCAGTACTTC,CASSSRGGHEQYF
TRBD2,TRBV12-3/TRBV12-4,TRBJ2-5,many,TGTGCCAGCAGTTTATTAACTAGCGGAGAGACCCAGTACTTC,CASSLLTSGETQYF
TRBD1,TRBV5-8,TRBJ2-5,many,TGTGCCAGCAGCCCCGGCGCGTCCGGACAGGGGGATGAGACCCAGTACTTC,CASSPGASGQGDETQYF
.,TRBV7-8,TRBJ2-1,few,TGTGCCAGCAGCTTACGGAGCCCACGTTCCTACAATGAGCAGTTCTTC,CASSLRSPRSYNEQFF
.,TRBV9,TRBJ2-3,.,TGTGCCAGCAGCGCCGCCCTCAACCGGGCCGCGGGGACAGATACGCAGTATTTT,CASSAALNRAAGTDTQYF
TRBD1,TRBV7-9,TRBJ2-2,few,TGTGCCAGCAGCCCCCCGGGACAGAAAAACACCGGGGAGCTGTTTTTT,CASSPPGQKNTGELFF
TRBD2,TRBV7-8,TRBJ2-7,many,TGTGCCAGCAGCTTAGCACTAGCGACGTACGAGCAGTACTTC,CASSLALATYEQYF
TRBD1,TRBV5-1,TRBJ2-7,many,TGCGCCAGCAGCACCGGGACAGCCGTCTACGAGCAGTACTTC,CASSTGTAVYEQYF
TRBD2,TRBV11-2,TRBJ2-7,many,TGTGCCAGCAGCACCCGACTAGCGGTTAACTACGAGCAGTACTTC,CASSTRLAVNYEQYF
TRBD2,TRBV9,TRBJ2-1,few,TGTGCCAGCAGCGCCGGGACTAGCGGGAGCCATGAGCAGTTCTTC,CASSAGTSGSHEQFF
.,TRBV19,TRBJ1-2,.,TGTGCCAGTAGTATGTCGCGGTATGGCTACACCTTC,CASSMSRYGYTF
.,TRBV20-1,TRBJ2-1,few,TGCAGTGCCCCCAGGGGGGGAAAGTCCTACAATGAGCAGTTCTTC,CSAPRGGKSYNEQFF
TRBD1,TRBV3-1,TRBJ2-7,few,TGTGCCAGCAGCCGGGGAGGGACAGGGAGCTCCTACGAGCAGTACTTC,CASSRGGTGSSYEQYF
.,TRBV7-8,TRBJ1-1,many,TGTGCCAGCAGCTTAGTTATCGAGTCGGGCCCGAACACTGAAGCTTTCTTT,CASSLVIESGPNTEAFF
.,TRBV5-1,TRBJ2-1,few,TGCGCCAGCAGAGAGGGGGAGAAGGGTTCCTACAATGAGCAGTTCTTC,CASREGEKGSYNEQFF
TRBD1,TRBV12-3/TRBV12-4,TRBJ1-3,.,TGTGCCAGCAGTCTCTTCACAGGGGGGCCGGACACCATATATTTT,CASSLFTGGPDTIYF
TRBD2,TRBV29-1,TRBJ2-3,.,TGCAGCGTTTGGCTAGCGGGAGGAGGAACAGATACGCAGTATTTT,CSVWLAGGGTDTQYF
.,TRBV10-2,TRBJ1-6,.,TGCGCCAGCAGTGACCTGGGTGGTTCACCCCTCCACTTT,CASSDLGGSPLHF
.,TRBV18,TRBJ1-2,.,TGTGCCAGCTCACGTACCGGGAGCTATGGCTACACCTTC,CASSRTGSYGYTF
.,TRBV28,TRBJ1-5,.,TGTGCCAGCAGTTTATCCCCACCTGGGCGTCAGCCCCAGCATTTT,CASSLSPPGRQPQHF
TRBD2,TRBV24-1,TRBJ2-3,.,TGTGCCACCAGTGACTATCAGCGGGAGAGGTATTTT,CATSDYQRERYF
.,TRBV5-1,TRBJ1-1,.,TGCGCCAGCAGCTTCGGGGGAATGGGAACTGAAGCTTTCTTT,CASSFGGMGTEAFF
.,TRBV9,TRBJ1-1,few,TGTGCCAGCAGCGTAGCGCAGGTCATGAACACTGAAGCTTTCTTT,CASSVAQVMNTEAFF
.,TRBV6-6,TRBJ2-3,.,TGTGCCAGCAGTTACACGACAGGTGACACAGATACGCAGTATTTT,CASSYTTGDTDTQYF
TRBD2,TRBV20-1,TRBJ2-3,many,TGCAGTGCGCTCCCCGAGACTAGCGGGATTCGGGTGCGGACAGATACGCAGTATTTT,CSALPETSGIRVRTDTQYF
.,TRBV4-1,TRBJ1-2,few,TGCGCCAGCAGCCAGCCGACAGGATCTAACTATGGCTACACCTTC,CASSQPTGSNYGYTF